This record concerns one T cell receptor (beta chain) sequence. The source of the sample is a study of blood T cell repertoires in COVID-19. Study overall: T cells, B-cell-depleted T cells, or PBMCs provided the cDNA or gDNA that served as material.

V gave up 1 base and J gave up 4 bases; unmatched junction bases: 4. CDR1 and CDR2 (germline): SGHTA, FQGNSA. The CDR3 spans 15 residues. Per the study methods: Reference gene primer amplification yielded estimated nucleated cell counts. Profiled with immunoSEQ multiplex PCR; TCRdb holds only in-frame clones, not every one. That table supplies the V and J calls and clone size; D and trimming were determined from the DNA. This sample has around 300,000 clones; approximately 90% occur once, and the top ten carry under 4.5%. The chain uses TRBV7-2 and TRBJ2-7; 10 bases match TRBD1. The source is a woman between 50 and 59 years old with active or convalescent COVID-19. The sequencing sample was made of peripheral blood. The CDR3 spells CASSLGQGAHYEQYF. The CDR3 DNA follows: TGTGCCAGCAGCTTAGGACAGGGGGCGCATTACGAGCAGTACTTC.